Below, one TCR beta chain is given with its context. This clone's antigen is unknown. One junction end disagrees with the germline gene, perhaps due to a read error. These data are taken from a study of cytomegalovirus exposure and HLA in healthy donors (dated by TCRdb to between 2016 and 2019). With respect to the entire study: The 550 to 750 repertoires of the first cohort and the 120 validation repertoires were produced on the same platform, according to a later analysis. Along with the approximately 650-subject first cohort, a separate validation cohort of 120 different subjects was used. High-throughput TCR immunosequencing, statistical association of individual TCRs with disease status, and machine learning were combined to predict cytomegalovirus infection status. The study aimed to test whether cataloging public T cell receptors could reveal signatures of past pathogen exposure. The study at large found these results: Across donors, most TCR sequences were observed very rarely, whereas some public TCRs were present in many individuals. A total of about 180 TCR beta chains were listed by the study as associated with cytomegalovirus. All 120 or so repertoires were used to score co-occurrence in the validation cohort in a later analysis, because that analysis had no HLA typing for the cohort. The classifier was reported to diagnose cytomegalovirus status with high specificity and sensitivity in both the original and validation cohorts. It was suggested by the authors that the approach could potentially be generalized to other disease states and immunological phenotypes. Of the cluster scores, approximately 95% were above 0 in a later analysis, which found that TCRs clustered in the first cohort also tended to co-occur in the roughly 130 validation repertoires. Three of the identified cytomegalovirus-associated TCR beta chains were confirmed in vitro to be specific for cytomegalovirus antigens.

CDR1 SSHAT and CDR2 FNYEAQ are derived from the germline V gene (reference sequence). From its cysteine to its phenylalanine, the CDR3 spans 13 amino acids. CDR3 DNA is the only sequence kept; it has 39 bases, read in frame from the first base. Donors formed part of the validation cohort, which comprised 120 subjects and was distinct from the first cohort of under 750 subjects. The library was generated by the immunoSEQ multiplex PCR assay. Per the source publication's procedure: To diagnose cytomegalovirus status from the catalog of TCR beta chain sequences, a statistical classification framework was built. The source is immuneACCESS, and TCRdb retained only in-frame sequences with V and J called. Part of the clones is not carried over; for the studies checked, unresolved V genes explain less than half of this, and the remainder is unexplained. From that table come the V and J calls and clone size; the DNA was used to work out D and trimming. Recorded for this sample are tens of thousands of clones; around four fifths of them occurred a single time. Of the sample, about 3% is held by the ten largest clones.

The sequenced sample was PBMCs. The clonotype comes from a man under 40 in good health and CMV-seronegative. The rearrangement combines TRBV7-7 with TRBJ2-5; TRBD1 matches 7 bases in the middle. The sequenced DNA: TGTGCTAGCAGCACAACAGGGGAAGAGACCCAGTACTTC. This encodes CASSTTGEETQYF.